This TCR beta chain comes out of a study of T cell responses to AZD1222 COVID-19 vaccine. Study observations and caveats: Clonal diversity may have been underestimated in mostly white British donors. Per reports, nearly half of all spike-specific TCRs target regions that are unmutated in variants.

Germline assignment: CDR1 SQVTM and CDR2 ANQGSEA. Trimming cost V 2 bases and J 5 bases; bases outside gene matches: 9. This CDR3 contains 15 residues. This clone showed up just a few times. Its target is not known. The method was immunoSEQ multiplex PCR; TCRdb's version includes in-frame clones alone and lacks a portion of them. The profile shows 100,000 to 150,000 clones, approximately 88% of them singletons. Material: peripheral blood, obtained on day 0 of AZD1222 vaccination. This sequence joins TRBV29-1 and TRBJ2-5, with TRBD2 matching over 9 bases. The source is an adult in good health. CDR3 sequence: CSVERTAGGGETQYF. The CDR3 DNA is TGCAGCGTTGAACGCACAGCGGGAGGAGGGGAGACCCAGTACTTC.